The present T cell receptor beta chain was sequenced within a study of low-dose radiotherapy and immunotherapy resistance in tumors. Background on the study: Nivolumab was given to patients as a 240 mg flat dose every two weeks, and ipilimumab at 1 mg/kg every six weeks. Both were delivered intravenously.

A constant-region primer paired with the V-primer adapter amplified TCRs over about 18 PCR cycles. TCRdb re-called the reads with MiXCR, one entry per CDR3 protein. The table shows tens of thousands of distinct CDR3 sequences, with approximately 12% occurring only once. Time point denoted: before trial treatment. Ten or more counts support this clonotype. Germline V gives CDR1 MGHRA, CDR2 YSYEKL. With 2 bases removed from V and 2 bases from J, the gap between germline ends came to 10 bases. This CDR3 is 14 amino acids long. The chain links TRBV4-1 to TRBJ2-7, with D maybe TRBD1 (5 bases). The source was PBMCs, collected before treatment. The receptor was derived from a female donor with ovarian cancer. The DNA of the CDR3 is TGCGCCAGCAGCCAACCAACACAGGCCTACGAGCAGTACTTC. Protein product: CASSQPTQAYEQYF.